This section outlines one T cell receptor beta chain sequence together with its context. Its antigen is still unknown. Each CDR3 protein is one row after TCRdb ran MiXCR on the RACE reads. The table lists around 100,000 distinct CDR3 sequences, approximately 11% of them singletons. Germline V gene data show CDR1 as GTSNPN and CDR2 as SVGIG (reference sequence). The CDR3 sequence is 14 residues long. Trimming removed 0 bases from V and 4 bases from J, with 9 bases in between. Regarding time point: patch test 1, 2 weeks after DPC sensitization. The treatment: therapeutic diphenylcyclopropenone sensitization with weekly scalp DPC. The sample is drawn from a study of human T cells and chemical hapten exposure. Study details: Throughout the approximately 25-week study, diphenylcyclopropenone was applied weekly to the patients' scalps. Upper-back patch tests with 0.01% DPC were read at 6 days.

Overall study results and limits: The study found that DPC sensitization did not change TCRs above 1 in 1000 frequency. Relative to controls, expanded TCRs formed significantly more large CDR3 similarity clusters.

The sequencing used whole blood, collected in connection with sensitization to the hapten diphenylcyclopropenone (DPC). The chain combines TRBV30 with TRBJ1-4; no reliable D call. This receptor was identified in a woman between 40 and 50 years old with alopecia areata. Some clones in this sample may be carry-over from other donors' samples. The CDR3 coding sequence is TGTGCCTGGAGTGTACAGATTGATAATGAAAAACTGTTTTTT. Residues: CAWSVQIDNEKLFF.